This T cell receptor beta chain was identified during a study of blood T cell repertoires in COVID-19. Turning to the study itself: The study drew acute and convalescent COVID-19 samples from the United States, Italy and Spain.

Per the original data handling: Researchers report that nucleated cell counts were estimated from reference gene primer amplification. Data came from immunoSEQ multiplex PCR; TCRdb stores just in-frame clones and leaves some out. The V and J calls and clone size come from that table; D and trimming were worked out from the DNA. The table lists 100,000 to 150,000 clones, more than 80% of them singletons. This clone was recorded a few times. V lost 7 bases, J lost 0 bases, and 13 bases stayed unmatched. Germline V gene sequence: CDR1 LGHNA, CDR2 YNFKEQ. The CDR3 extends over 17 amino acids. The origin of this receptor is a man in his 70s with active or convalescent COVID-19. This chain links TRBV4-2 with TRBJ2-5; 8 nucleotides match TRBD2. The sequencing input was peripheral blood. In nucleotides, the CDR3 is TGTGCCAGCACCAAAGGGGGGCTAGCGGGTCACCAAGAGACCCAGTACTTC. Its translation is CASTKGGLAGHQETQYF.